This entry is about one T cell receptor beta chain. This specimen comes from a study of PD-1 and CTLA-4 blockade in melanoma. TCRdb's table, derived via immunoSEQ multiplex PCR, lists solely in-frame clones and lacks some. The sample has 23,000 or so clones; about 91% are singletons. V was trimmed by 0 bases and J by 0 bases, leaving 8 bases between them. In germline, CDR1 is MDHEN, CDR2 SYDVKM. This CDR3 comprises 15 residues. The TCR sequence derives from a human donor with melanoma. Material: CD8+ T cells from peripheral blood, obtained before anti-PD-1 treatment. The rearrangement joins TRBV28 to TRBJ1-2, with D hard to call. The CDR3 nucleotides read TGTGCCAGCAGTTTATGGCAGAGAGCTAACTATGGCTACACCTTC. Translation gives CASSLWQRANYGYTF.